The subject of this entry is one TCR beta chain. The target antigen is unknown. With baseline, cycle 4 day 1, and cycle 7 day 1 as timepoints, blood was sampled. This table comes from immunoSEQ multiplex PCR, and its TCRdb copy is limited to in-frame clones, with some not included. In the table there are about 78,000 clones, about 90% of which are singletons. This sample was taken from a study of OX40 agonist ivuxolimab in advanced cancers. Across the whole study: The patients' treatment was ivuxolimab, an agonistic anti-OX40 (CD134) antibody. The group had a mean age of about 64 years, ranged from about 20 to 90, and was 82.7% male. Regarding the study as a whole: There were, on average, more expanded clones in CD8+ T cells than in CD4+.

In germline, CDR1 is SGHNT, CDR2 YYREEE (reference sequence). This CDR3 spans 15 amino acids. Trimming pared 4 bases from V and 4 bases from J, leaving 15 bases between. V and J are TRBV5-4 and TRBJ2-1, with D possibly matching TRBD2 (7 bases). This clonotype was sampled from an adult with an advanced solid tumor such as melanoma, head and neck, liver or kidney cancer. This sample comprised CD4+ or CD8+ T cells sorted from blood, obtained in a trial of the OX40 agonist ivuxolimab. Here the CDR3 DNA reads TGTGCCAGCAGCATCTTAGGGGGGGCATACAATGAGCAGTTCTTC. As protein: CASSILGGAYNEQFF.